This TCR beta chain was sequenced for a study of T cell responses to AZD1222 COVID-19 vaccine. The V gene lost 1 base and the J gene lost 1 base, with 8 bases spanning the gap. This CDR3 spans 15 amino acids. Looked up from germline, CDR1 is MDHEN and CDR2 is SYDVKM. Of note for this clone: Its target is unknown.

Findings of the study overall: Every sample of the repertoires postdated the peak T cell response. As reported, nearly half of all spike-specific TCRs target variant regions that are unmutated. Only a handful of individuals given AZD1222 were seropositive at baseline.

Method: immunoSEQ multiplex PCR; TCRdb's copy keeps in-frame clones and lacks some. There are about 140,000 clones in the sample; less than 95% occur only once, and around 8% lies in the top ten. V and J are TRBV28 and TRBJ1-5; D is uncertain. The source material was peripheral blood, sampled 28 days after the second dose of the MenACWY control vaccine. The sequence derives from an adult who received the MenACWY meningococcal vaccine as a control. The CDR3 coding sequence is TGTGCCAGCAGTTTATATGAGGGAAGCAATCAGCCCCAGCATTTT. It translates to CASSLYEGSNQPQHF.